The source of this T cell receptor (beta chain) is a study of T cells expressing NK-cell markers. CDR3 size: 13 residues. Following a re-call of the 5' RACE reads, TCRdb has one entry per CDR3 protein and lacks DNA. Its listing shows around 550,000 distinct CDR3 sequences. The sequence was collected from a man aged 18 to 30 in good health. The sample consisted of blood T cells: a sorted CD56 or NKG2C T cell subset, CD4+ or CD8+ T cells, or bulk PBMC T cells (not recorded which). The gene calls are TRBV12-3 or TRBV12-4 and TRBJ2-7. CDR3 residues: CASGNVGSYEQYF.